This TCR beta chain was observed in a study of brain T cells in children with intractable seizures. Germline CDR1 reads SGHRS; CDR2 reads YFSETQ. The germline V and J ends were trimmed by 0 bases and 6 bases, with 8 bases remaining between them. This CDR3 is built from 13 residues. This clone came up once. Time point indicated: blood from clinic visit 5 months post-surgery; TSC patient then seizure free. Some clones are missing from TCRdb's copy, which holds only in-frame ones; the method was immunoSEQ multiplex PCR. The profile shows 300,000 to 400,000 clones, roughly 93% of them singletons. This material consisted of peripheral blood, taken more than 4 months after surgery. V and J are TRBV5-1 and TRBJ2-3; possibly TRBD2 for D (5 bases). The receptor comes from a boy in the first two years of life with tuberous sclerosis and intractable seizures. This CDR3 is CASSLGPGDTQYF. The CDR3 bases are TGCGCCAGCAGCTTGGGTCCGGGGGATACGCAGTATTTT.